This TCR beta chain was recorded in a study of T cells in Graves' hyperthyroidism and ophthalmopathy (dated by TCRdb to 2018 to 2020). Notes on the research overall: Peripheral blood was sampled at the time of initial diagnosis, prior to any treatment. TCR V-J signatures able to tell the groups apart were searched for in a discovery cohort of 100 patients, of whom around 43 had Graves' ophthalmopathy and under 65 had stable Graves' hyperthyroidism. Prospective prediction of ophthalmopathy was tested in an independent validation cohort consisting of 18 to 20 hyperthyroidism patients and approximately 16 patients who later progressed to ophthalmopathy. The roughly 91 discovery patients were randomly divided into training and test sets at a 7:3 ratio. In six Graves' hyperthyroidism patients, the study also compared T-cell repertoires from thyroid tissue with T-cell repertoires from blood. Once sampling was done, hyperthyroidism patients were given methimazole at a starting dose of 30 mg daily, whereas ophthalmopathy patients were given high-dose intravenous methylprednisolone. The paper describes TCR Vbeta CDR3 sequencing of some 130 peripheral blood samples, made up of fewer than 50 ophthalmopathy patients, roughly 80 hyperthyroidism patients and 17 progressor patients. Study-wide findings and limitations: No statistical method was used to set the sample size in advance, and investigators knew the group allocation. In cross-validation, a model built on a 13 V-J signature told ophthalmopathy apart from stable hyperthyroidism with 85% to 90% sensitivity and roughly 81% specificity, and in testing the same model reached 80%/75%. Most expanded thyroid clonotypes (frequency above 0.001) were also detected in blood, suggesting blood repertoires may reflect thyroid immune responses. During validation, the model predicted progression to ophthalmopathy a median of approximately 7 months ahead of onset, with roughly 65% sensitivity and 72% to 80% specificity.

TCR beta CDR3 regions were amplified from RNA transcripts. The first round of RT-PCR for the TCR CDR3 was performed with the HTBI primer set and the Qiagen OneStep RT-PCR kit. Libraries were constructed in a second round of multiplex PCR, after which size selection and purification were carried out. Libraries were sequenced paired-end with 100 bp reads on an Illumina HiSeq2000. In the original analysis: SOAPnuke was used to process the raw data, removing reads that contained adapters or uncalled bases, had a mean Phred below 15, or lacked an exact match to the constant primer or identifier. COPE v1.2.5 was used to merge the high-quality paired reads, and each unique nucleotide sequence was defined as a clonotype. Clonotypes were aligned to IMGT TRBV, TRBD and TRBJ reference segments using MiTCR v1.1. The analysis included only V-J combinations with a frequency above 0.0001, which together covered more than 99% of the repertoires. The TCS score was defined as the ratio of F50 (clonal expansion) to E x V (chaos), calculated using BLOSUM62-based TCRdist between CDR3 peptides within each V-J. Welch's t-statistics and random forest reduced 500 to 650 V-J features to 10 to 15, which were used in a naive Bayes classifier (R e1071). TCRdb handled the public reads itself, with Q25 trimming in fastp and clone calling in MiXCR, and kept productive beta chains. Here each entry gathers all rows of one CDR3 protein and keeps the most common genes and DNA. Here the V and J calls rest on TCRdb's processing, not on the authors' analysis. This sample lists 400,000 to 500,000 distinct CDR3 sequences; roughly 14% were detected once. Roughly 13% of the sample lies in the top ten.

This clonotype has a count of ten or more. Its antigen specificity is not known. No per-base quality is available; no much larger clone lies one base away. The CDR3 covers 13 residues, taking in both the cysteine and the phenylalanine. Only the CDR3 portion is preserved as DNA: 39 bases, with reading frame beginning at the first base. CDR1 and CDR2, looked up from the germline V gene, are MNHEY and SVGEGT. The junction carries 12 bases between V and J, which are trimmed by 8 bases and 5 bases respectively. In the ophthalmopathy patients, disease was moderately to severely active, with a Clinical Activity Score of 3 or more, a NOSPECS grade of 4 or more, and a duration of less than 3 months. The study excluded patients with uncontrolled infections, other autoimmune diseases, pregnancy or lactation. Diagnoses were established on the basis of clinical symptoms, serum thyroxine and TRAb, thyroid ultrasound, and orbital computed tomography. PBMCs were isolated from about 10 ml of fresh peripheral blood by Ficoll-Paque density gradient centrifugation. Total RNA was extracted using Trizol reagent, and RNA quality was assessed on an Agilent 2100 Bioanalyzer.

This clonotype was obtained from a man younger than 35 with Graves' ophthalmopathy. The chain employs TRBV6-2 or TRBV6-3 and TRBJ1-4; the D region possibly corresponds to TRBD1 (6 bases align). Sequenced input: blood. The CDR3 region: CASAERGNEKLFF. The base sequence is TGTGCCAGCGCCGAGAGGGGGAATGAAAAACTGTTTTTT.